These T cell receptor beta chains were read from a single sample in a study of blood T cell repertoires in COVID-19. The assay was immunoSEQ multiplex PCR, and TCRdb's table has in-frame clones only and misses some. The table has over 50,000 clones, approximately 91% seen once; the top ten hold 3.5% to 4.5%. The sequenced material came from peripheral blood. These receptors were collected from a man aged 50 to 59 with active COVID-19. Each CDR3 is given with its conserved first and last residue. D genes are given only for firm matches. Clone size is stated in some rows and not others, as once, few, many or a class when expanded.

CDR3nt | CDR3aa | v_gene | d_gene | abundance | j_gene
TGCGCCAGCAGCTTGGTCCGGGGGGATAGGAATGAGCAGTTCTTC | CASSLVRGDRNEQFF | TRBV5-1 | TRBD2 | NA | TRBJ2-1
TGTGCCAGCAGCCCATTACTAGAACGGGGTGAGCAGTTCTTC | CASSPLLERGEQFF | TRBV9 | NA | NA | TRBJ2-1
TGTGCCTGGAGGACAGAACTGAACACTGAAGCTTTCTTT | CAWRTELNTEAFF | TRBV30 | NA | NA | TRBJ1-1
TGTGCCAGCAGCCGGGACAGGGGGTACGAGCAGTACTTC | CASSRDRGYEQYF | TRBV7-2 | TRBD1 | once | TRBJ2-7
TGTGCCAGCAGTCGTCCGGGACAGCTCTATGGCTACACCTTC | CASSRPGQLYGYTF | TRBV7-3 | TRBD1 | NA | TRBJ1-2
TGCGCCAGCAGCCGTACTAGCGGGGGAACGAGCGAGCAGTACTTC | CASSRTSGGTSEQYF | TRBV4-1 | TRBD2 | NA | TRBJ2-7
TGTGCCAGCAGCCCCACCTTTGGGGTTGGTAGCGGGAGATCCTACGAGCAGTACTTC | CASSPTFGVGSGRSYEQYF | TRBV13 | TRBD2 | NA | TRBJ2-7
TGCAGTGCCAGTTCCCCCATGAGGGACTATGGCTACACCTTC | CSASSPMRDYGYTF | TRBV20-1 | NA | NA | TRBJ1-2
TGTGCCAGCAGCGTAGGGATCGGGACTAGCGGGGCCTACAATGAGCAGTTCTTC | CASSVGIGTSGAYNEQFF | TRBV9 | TRBD2 | NA | TRBJ2-1
TGTGCCAGCAGTAGAACCCCGGGGGGGAACACCCAAGCAGCTTTCTTT | CASSRTPGGNTQAAFF | TRBV11-2 | NA | NA | TRBJ1-1
TGCGCCAGCTCGGAGGGGCCAGGTCAGCCCCAGCATTTT | CASSEGPGQPQHF | TRBV5-1 | NA | few | TRBJ1-5
TGTGCCAGCAGGACAGGACCGAACACTGAAGCTTTCTTT | CASRTGPNTEAFF | TRBV6-5 | NA | NA | TRBJ1-1